This T cell receptor (beta chain) was captured in a study of regulatory T cells in long-lasting Graves disease. Time point of the sample: newly diagnosed GD, antithyroid drugs for less than 3 months. From PBMCs, RNA was extracted and then used to make the TCR library. Researchers made TCR beta libraries by using iRepertoire HTBI primers and running Arm-PCR on CDR3 regions. One entry per CDR3 protein, called by TCRdb with MiXCR from the multiplex PCR reads. There are fewer than 450,000 distinct CDR3 sequences in the sample; 15% occur only once, and about 7.8% lies in the top ten. Worth noting for this clonotype: It may be a read error: a sequence one base away is much more abundant.

The V gene's germline CDR1 is MNHEY and CDR2 SVGAGI. This CDR3 is 16 amino acids long. The same sample was also studied in work on T cells in Graves' hyperthyroidism and ophthalmopathy.

This TCR derives from a middle-aged woman with Graves disease. The chain combines TRBV6-5 with TRBJ2-5; TRBD1 agrees at 11 bases. The sample in question was peripheral blood mononuclear cells (PBMCs), obtained at new diagnosis, from a patient treated with antithyroid drugs. The CDR3 region is CDSSYSGTGGQETQYF. The CDR3 DNA sequence: TGTGACAGCAGTTACTCGGGGACAGGGGGACAAGAGACCCAGTACTTC.